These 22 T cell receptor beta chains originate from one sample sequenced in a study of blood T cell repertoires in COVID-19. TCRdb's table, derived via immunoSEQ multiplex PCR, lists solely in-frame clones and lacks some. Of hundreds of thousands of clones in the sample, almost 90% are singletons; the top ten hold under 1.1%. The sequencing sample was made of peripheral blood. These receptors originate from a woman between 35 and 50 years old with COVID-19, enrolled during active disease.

CDR3 coding DNA: TGTGCCAGCAGCTCGACAGGTCTCTATGGCTACACCTTC. This gives the protein CASSSTGLYGYTF. The chain uses TRBV5-4 and TRBJ1-2, with D possibly being TRBD1 (6 bases). The ends were cut back, 3 bases at V and 4 bases at J, with 10 bases in the middle. The germline CDR1 and CDR2 sequences are SGHNT and YYREEE (reference sequence). This CDR3 is 13 amino acids long. The variable domain in full, with the rest retrieved from reference TRBV5-4 and TRBJ1-2, is ETGVTQSPTHLIKTRGQQVTLRCSSQSGHNTVSWYQQALGQGPQFIFQYYREEENGRGNFPPRFSGLQFPNYSSELNVNALELDDSALYLCASSSTGLYGYTFGSGTRLTVV.

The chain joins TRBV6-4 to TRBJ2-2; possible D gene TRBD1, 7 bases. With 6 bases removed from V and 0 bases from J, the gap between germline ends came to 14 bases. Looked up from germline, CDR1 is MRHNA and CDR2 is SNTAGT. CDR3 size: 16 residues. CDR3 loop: CASRAGRGANTGELFF. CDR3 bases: TGTGCCAGCAGGGCTGGCAGGGGGGCGAACACCGGGGAGCTGTTTTTT.

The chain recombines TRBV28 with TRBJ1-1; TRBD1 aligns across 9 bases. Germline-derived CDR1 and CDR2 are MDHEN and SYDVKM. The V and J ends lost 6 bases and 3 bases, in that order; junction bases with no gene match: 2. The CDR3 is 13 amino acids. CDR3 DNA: TGTGCCAGCAGGGACAGGGGATACACTGAAGCTTTCTTT. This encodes CASRDRGYTEAFF. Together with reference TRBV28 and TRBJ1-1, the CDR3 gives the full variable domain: DVKVTQSSRYLVKRTGEKVFLECVQDMDHENMFWYRQDPGLGLRLIYFSYDVKMKEKGDIPEGYSVSREKKERFSLILESASTNQTSMYLCASRDRGYTEAFFGQGTRLTVV.

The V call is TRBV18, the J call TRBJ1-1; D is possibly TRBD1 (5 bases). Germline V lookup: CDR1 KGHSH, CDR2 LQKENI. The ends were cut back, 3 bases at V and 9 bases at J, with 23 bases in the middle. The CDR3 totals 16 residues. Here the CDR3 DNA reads TGTGCCAGCTCACCCCCTCAGGACACCCACCCAAGGCAAGCTTTCTTT. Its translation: CASSPPQDTHPRQAFF.

The CDR3 region has the DNA TGCGCCAGCAGCTCTAGCGGGAAAACTTCCACCGGGGAGCTGTTTTTT. It translates to CASSSSGKTSTGELFF. The chain carries TRBV5-1 and TRBJ2-2; 9 bases are a match to TRBD2. The germline V gene has CDR1 SGHRS and CDR2 YFSETQ. The CDR3 sequence is 16 residues long. Trimming took 3 bases from V and 4 from J; bases not matched to a gene: 7. Full variable domain (rest looked up from reference TRBV5-1 and TRBJ2-2): KAGVTQTPRYLIKTRGQQVTLSCSPISGHRSVSWYQQTPGQGLQFLFEYFSETQRNKGNFPGRFSGRQFSNSRSEMNVSTLELGDSALYLCASSSSGKTSTGELFFGEGSRLTVL.

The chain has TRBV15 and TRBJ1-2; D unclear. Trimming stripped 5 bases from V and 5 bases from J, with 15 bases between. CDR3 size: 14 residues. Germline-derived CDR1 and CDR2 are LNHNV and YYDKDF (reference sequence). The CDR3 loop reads CATSGESVGYGYTF. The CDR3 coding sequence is TGTGCCACCAGCGGGGAGTCGGTGGGTTATGGCTACACCTTC.

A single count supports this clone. CDR3 sequence (DNA): TGTGCCAGTAGTATACAGGGCGACTATGGCTACACCTTC. As protein: CASSIQGDYGYTF. This sequence joins TRBV19 and TRBJ1-2; D might be TRBD1 (5 bases). The CDR3 consists of 13 residues. The germline V gene has CDR1 LNHDA and CDR2 SQIVND (reference sequence). V was cut by 2 bases and J by 3 bases, with 7 bases left in between.

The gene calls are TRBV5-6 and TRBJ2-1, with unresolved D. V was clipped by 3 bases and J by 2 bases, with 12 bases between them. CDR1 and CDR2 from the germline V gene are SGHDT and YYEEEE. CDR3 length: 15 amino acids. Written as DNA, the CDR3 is TGTGCCAGCAGCTCAGAAAATCACCCCTACAATGAGCAGTTCTTC. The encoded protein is CASSSENHPYNEQFF.

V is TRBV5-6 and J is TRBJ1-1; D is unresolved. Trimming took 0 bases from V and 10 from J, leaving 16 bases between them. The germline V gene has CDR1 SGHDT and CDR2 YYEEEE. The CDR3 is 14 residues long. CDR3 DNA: TGTGCCAGCAGCTTGGCCTCGGGGTACGGCGGAGCTTTCTTT. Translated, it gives CASSLASGYGGAFF.

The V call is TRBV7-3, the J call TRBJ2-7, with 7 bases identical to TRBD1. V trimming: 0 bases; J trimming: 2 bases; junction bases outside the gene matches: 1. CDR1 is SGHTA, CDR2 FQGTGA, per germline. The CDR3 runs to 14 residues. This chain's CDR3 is CASSLTQGAYEQYF. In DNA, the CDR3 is TGTGCCAGCAGCTTAACGCAGGGGGCCTACGAGCAGTACTTC.

The DNA of the CDR3 is TGTGCCAGCAGTTTACGAGGACAGGGGGCCGGTGGCTACACCTTC. Translation gives CASSLRGQGAGGYTF. The chain recombines TRBV28 with TRBJ1-2; 11 positions match TRBD1. CDR3 length equals 15 residues. Trimming removed 2 bases from V and 7 bases from J; junction bases left unmatched: 6. Germline values: CDR1 MDHEN, CDR2 SYDVKM.

This CDR3 reads CASSSALGQGRAGYTF. In DNA form, the CDR3 reads TGTGCCAGCAGCTCCGCGTTAGGACAGGGAAGGGCTGGCTACACCTTC. This chain links TRBV7-2 with TRBJ1-2; 8 bases agree with TRBD1. The CDR3 spans 16 residues. CDR1 and CDR2 (germline): SGHTA, FQGNSA. J was trimmed by 7 bases and V by 4 bases; bases with no gene match: 14.

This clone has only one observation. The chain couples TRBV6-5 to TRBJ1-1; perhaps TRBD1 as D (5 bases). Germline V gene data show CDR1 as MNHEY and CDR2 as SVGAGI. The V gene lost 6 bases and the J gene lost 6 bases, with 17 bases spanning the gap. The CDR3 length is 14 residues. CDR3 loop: CASSLPGTGAEAFF. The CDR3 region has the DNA TGTGCCAGCAGCCTACCAGGGACTGGGGCTGAAGCTTTCTTT.

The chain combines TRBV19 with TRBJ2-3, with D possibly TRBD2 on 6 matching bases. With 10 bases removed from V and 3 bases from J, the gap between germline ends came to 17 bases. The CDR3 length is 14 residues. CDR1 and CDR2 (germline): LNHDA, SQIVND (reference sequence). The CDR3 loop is CATSLRLETDTQYF. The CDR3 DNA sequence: TGTGCCACCTCCCTCCGACTAGAGACAGATACGCAGTATTTT.

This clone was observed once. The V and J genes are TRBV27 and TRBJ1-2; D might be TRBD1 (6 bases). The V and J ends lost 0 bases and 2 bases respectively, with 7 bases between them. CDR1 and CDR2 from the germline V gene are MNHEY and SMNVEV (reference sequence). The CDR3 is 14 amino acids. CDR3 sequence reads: CASSLSGTNYGYTF. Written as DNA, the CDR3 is TGTGCCAGCAGTTTATCCGGGACAAACTATGGCTACACCTTC.

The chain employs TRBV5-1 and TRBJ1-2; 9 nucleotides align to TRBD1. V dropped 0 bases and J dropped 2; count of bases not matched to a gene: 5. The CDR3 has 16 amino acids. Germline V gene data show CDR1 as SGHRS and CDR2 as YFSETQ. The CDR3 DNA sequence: TGCGCCAGCAGCTTGGCACAGGGGGCGCTGAACTATGGCTACACCTTC. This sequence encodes CASSLAQGALNYGYTF. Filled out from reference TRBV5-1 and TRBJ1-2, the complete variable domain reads KAGVTQTPRYLIKTRGQQVTLSCSPISGHRSVSWYQQTPGQGLQFLFEYFSETQRNKGNFPGRFSGRQFSNSRSEMNVSTLELGDSALYLCASSLAQGALNYGYTFGSGTRLTVV.

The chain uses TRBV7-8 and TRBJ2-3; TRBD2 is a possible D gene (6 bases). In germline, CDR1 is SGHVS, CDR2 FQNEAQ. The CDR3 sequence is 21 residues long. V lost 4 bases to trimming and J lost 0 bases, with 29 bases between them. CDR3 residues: CASSSPSSHPEGPESTDTQYF. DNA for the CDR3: TGTGCCAGCAGCTCCCCGAGTTCCCACCCGGAGGGCCCCGAAAGCACAGATACGCAGTATTTT. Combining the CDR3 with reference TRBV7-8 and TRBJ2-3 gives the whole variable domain GAGVSQSPRYKVAKRGQDVALRCDPISGHVSLFWYQQALGQGPEFLTYFQNEAQLDKSGLPSDRFFAERPEGSVSTLKIQRTQQEDSAVYLCASSSPSSHPEGPESTDTQYFGPGTRLTVL.

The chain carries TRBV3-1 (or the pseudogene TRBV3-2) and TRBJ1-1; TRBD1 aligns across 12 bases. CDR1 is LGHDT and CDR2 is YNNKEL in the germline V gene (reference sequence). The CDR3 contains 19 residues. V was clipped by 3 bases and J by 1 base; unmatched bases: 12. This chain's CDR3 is CASSQKGQGAQLGNTEAFF. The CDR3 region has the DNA TGTGCCAGCAGCCAGAAGGGACAGGGGGCCCAACTTGGGAACACTGAAGCTTTCTTT.

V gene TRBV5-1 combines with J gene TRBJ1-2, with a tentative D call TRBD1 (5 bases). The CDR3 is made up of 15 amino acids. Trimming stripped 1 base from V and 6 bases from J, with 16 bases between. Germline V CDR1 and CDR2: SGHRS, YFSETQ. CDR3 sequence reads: CASSLRDAREDGYTF. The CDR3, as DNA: TGCGCCAGCAGCTTGAGGGATGCCAGGGAGGATGGCTACACCTTC.

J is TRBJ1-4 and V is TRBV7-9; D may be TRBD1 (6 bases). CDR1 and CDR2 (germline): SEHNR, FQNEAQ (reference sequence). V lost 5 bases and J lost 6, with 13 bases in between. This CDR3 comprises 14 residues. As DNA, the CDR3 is TGTGCCAGCAGCCTAACAGGGCGGGATGAAAAACTGTTTTTT. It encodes CASSLTGRDEKLFF.

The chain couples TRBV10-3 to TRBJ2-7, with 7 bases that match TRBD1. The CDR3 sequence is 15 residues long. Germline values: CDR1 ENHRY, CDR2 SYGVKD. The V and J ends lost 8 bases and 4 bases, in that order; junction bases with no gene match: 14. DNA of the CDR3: TGTGCCATCTCGCCTGGCCCGGGACAGCTTTACGAGCAGTACTTC. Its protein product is CAISPGPGQLYEQYF.

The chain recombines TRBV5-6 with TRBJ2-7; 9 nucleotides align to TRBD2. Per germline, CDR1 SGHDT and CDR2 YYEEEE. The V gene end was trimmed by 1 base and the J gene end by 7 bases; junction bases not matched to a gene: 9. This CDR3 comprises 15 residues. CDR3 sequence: CASSLWLAGIREQYF. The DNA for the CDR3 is TGTGCCAGCAGCTTGTGGCTAGCGGGAATCAGAGAGCAGTACTTC.